This T cell receptor beta chain appears in the sequencing data of a study of Ad26.COV2.S vaccination and SARS-CoV-2 variants (dated by TCRdb to the early 2020s). For the wider study: Vaccine-arm donors came from COV1001, a multicentre, randomized, double-blind, placebo-controlled phase I-IIa trial of Ad26.COV2.S in healthy adults. Ad26.COV2.S was administered intramuscularly at 5 x 10^10 or 1 x 10^11 viral particles, either as a single shot or as two shots given 56 days apart. TCRbeta repertoire sequencing served as the tool for gauging how specific and how broad the SARS-CoV-2-reactive T cell receptors were following Ad26.COV2.S vaccination. A total of roughly 30 samples were included in the TCR-sequenced set, comprising 19 Ad26.COV2.S vaccine recipients, 5 placebo recipients and 8 SARS-CoV-2 convalescent individuals. Trial participants were randomized into five groups of five: low-dose or high-dose Ad26.COV2.S given once or twice, or placebo on both occasions. Investigators did not know the trial group allocation while performing experiments and assessing outcomes. Overall study outcomes, separate from this receptor: After vaccination, spike-specific CD8+ and CD4+ T cell responses were reported to show substantial breadth. Higher spike-specific TCR breadth was observed in Ad26.COV2.S recipients than in placebo recipients (P = 0.0014). Comparing responses between vaccine doses or regimens was not something the study was powered to do. Vaccine and placebo recipients had comparable non-spike TCR breadth, which fits with the vaccine containing only spike. According to the authors, total T cell responses may have been underestimated by the TCR breadth and depth analyses.

The sample's treatment or condition label, in plain terms: 15 to 20 received Ad26.COV2.S at low or high dose, single or two shots; roughly 5 received placebo; per-sample allocation not given. For vaccine and placebo recipients, the sequenced repertoires came from samples collected on day 63 after the first injection. In Cohort 1b, 25 adults aged 18-55 years were enrolled at a single site in Boston, USA, between 29 July and 7 August 2020. Ad26.COV2.S consisted of a replication-incompetent adenovirus type 26 vector by which a prefusion-stabilized SARS-CoV-2 spike protein from the original Wuhan strain was expressed. Turning to this clone: Its binding antigen is unknown. No base quality information exists; no much larger clone differs at one position.

The junction shows trimming of 6 bases on V and 6 bases on J, plus 9 bases between the germline ends. Based on the germline V gene, the CDR1 and CDR2 sequences are MNHEY and SVGAGI. The CDR3 numbers 11 residues from cysteine through phenylalanine. This entry keeps only the CDR3 DNA: 33 bases, framed from base 1. TCRbeta CDR3 regions were sequenced with the immunoSEQ Assay. After extraction, genomic DNA underwent amplification by bias-controlled multiplex PCR, followed by high-throughput sequencing. The study's processing was this. To quantify the absolute abundance of each unique TCRbeta CDR3 region, sequences were collapsed and filtered. Usable DNA was measured by amplifying reference genes present in all nucleated cells, and TCRbeta template counts were normalized to that usable DNA to estimate T cell fraction. Repertoire TCRs were annotated as SARS-CoV-2-specific when V gene, CDR3 amino acid sequence and J gene were exactly matched to a known reactive TCR set. The reference SARS-CoV-2 TCR set was obtained from MIRA and was filtered for enrichment in COVID-19-positive ImmuneCODE repertoires, whereby public or cross-reactive TCRs were removed. Using the MIRA antigens, annotated TCRs were further analysed by specific ORF or by position within an ORF. Breadth was defined as the number of annotated unique rearrangements divided by the total number of unique productive rearrangements, and depth was defined as the summed frequency of the annotated unique rearrangements. Group comparisons of TCR breadth used two-sided Wilcoxon rank-sum tests. TCRdb carries this immuneACCESS record with in-frame sequences only. Its versions omit some clonotypes, under half of them owing to an unresolved V gene in the studies checked, with the rest unexplained. For V, J and clone size, that table is used; D and trimming come from the DNA. The sample table holds about 480,000 clones, of which around nine tenths were seen once. 13% of the sample is in the top ten clones.

The chain is assembled from TRBV6-5 and TRBJ2-7, and perhaps TRBD1 as D gene, on 6 matching bases. The clonotype originates from a person between 18 and 65 years old who received the Ad26.COV2.S COVID-19 vaccine or a placebo. The source material was peripheral blood, sampled in a trial of Ad26.COV2.S vaccine versus placebo. The CDR3 loop reads CASSQGPEQYF. DNA sequence: TGTGCCAGCAGCCAGGGGCCCGAGCAGTACTTC.